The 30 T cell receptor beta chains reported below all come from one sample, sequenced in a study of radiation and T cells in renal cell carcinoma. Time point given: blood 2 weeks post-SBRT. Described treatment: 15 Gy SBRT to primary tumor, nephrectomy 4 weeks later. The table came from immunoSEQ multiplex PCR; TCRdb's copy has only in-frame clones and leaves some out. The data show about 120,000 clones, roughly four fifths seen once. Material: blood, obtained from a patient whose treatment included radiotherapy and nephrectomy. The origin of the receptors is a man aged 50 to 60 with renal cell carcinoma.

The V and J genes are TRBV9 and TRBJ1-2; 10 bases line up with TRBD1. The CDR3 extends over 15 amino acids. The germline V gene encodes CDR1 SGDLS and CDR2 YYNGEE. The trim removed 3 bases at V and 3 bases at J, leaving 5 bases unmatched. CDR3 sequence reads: CASSGFGTGDYGYTF. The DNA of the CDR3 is TGTGCCAGCAGCGGATTTGGGACAGGGGACTATGGCTACACCTTC.

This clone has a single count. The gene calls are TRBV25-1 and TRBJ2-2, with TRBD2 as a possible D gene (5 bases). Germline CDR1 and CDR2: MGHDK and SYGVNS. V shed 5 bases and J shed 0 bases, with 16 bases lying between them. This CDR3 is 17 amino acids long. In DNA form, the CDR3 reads TGTGCCAGCAGTCCACATCGGGGTGGCGCGAACACCGGGGAGCTGTTTTTT. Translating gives CASSPHRGGANTGELFF.

In nucleotides, the CDR3 is TGTGCCATTAAAGAAGGGACAGCCAACAAGCCCTACGAGCAGTACTTC. It yields the protein CAIKEGTANKPYEQYF. The rearrangement joins TRBV10-3 to TRBJ2-7; 7 bases fit TRBD1. With V trimmed by 9 bases and J by 2 bases, 16 bases remained unmatched. Germline V gene lookup returns CDR1 ENHRY and CDR2 SYGVKD. This CDR3 is 16 amino acids long.

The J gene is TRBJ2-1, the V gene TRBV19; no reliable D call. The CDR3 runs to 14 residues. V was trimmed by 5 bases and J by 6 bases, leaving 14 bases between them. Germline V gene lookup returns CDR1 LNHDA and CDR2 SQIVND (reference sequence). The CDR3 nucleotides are TGTGCCAGTAGTCCCCGGACGCTATTCAATGAGCAGTTCTTC. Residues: CASSPRTLFNEQFF. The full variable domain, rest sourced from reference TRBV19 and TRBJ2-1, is DGGITQSPKYLFRKEGQNVTLSCEQNLNHDAMYWYRQDPGQGLRLIYYSQIVNDFQKGDIAEGYSVSREKKESFPLTVTSAQKNPTAFYLCASSPRTLFNEQFFGPGTRLTVL.

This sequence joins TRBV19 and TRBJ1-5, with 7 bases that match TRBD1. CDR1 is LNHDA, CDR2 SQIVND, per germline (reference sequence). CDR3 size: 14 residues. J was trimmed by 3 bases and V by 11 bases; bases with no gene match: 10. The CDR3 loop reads CASKPGQNNQPQHF. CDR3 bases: TGTGCCTCCAAACCGGGACAGAACAATCAGCCCCAGCATTTT.

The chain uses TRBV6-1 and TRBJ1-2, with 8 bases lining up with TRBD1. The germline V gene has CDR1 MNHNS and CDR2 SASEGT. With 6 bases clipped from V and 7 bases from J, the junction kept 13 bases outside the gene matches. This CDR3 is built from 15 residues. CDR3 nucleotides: TGTGCCAGCAGGGATTTCCGACAGGGGTTAAGTGGCTACACCTTC. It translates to CASRDFRQGLSGYTF.

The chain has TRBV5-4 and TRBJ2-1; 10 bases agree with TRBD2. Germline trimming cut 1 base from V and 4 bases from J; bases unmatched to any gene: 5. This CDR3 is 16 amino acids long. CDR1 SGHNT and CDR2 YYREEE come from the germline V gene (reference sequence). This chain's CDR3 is CASSLLASGGYNEQFF. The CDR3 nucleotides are TGTGCCAGCAGCTTGCTTGCTAGCGGGGGATACAATGAGCAGTTCTTC. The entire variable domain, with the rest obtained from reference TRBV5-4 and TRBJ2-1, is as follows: ETGVTQSPTHLIKTRGQQVTLRCSSQSGHNTVSWYQQALGQGPQFIFQYYREEENGRGNFPPRFSGLQFPNYSSELNVNALELDDSALYLCASSLLASGGYNEQFFGPGTRLTVL.

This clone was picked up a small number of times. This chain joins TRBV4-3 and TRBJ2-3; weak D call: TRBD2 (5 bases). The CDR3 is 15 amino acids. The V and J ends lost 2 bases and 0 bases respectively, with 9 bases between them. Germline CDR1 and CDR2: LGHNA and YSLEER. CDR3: CASSQRGHSTDTQYF. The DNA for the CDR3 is TGCGCCAGCAGCCAACGAGGGCACAGCACAGATACGCAGTATTTT.

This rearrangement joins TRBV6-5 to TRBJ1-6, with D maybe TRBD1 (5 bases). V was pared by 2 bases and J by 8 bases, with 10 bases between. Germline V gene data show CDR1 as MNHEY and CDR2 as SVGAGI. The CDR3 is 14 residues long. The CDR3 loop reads CASSYVGTDSPLHF. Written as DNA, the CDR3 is TGTGCCAGCAGTTACGTTGGGACTGATTCACCCCTCCACTTT.

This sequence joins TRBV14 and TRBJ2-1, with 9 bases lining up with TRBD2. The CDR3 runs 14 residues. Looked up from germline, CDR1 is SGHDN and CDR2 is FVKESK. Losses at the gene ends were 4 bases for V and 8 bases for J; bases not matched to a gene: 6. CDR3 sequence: CASSPSSGSDEQFF. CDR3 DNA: TGTGCCAGCAGCCCTAGTAGCGGGAGTGATGAGCAGTTCTTC.

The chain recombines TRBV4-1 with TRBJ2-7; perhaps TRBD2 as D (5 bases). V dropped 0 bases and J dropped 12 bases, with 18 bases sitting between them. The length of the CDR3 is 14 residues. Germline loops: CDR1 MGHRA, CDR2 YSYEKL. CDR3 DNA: TGCGCCAGCAGCCAAGATCCGCGGGTTAACCAGGTGTACTTC. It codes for CASSQDPRVNQVYF.

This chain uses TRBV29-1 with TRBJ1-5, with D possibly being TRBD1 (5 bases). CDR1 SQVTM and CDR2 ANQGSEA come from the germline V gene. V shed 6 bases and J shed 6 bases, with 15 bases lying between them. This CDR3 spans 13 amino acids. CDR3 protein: CSVAGGVGQPQHF. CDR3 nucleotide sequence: TGCAGCGTCGCTGGGGGGGTAGGTCAGCCCCAGCATTTT.

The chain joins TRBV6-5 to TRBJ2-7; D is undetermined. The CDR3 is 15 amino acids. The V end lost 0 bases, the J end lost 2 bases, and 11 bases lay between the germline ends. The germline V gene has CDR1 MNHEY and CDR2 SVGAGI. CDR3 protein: CASSYSMWQTYEQYF. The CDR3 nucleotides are TGTGCCAGCAGTTACTCGATGTGGCAGACCTACGAGCAGTACTTC.

The CDR3 protein is CASGPQGIGEKLFF. The CDR3 DNA is TGTGCTAGTGGTCCCCAAGGTATTGGAGAAAAACTGTTTTTT. V and J are TRBV12-5 and TRBJ1-4, with D unresolved. Germline V lookup: CDR1 LGHNT, CDR2 FRNRAP. V was clipped by 5 bases and J by 8 bases, with 15 bases between them. This CDR3 has 14 residues.

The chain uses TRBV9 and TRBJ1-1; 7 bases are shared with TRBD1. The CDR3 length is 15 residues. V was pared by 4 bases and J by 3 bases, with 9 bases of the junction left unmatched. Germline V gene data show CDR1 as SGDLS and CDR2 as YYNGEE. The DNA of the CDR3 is TGTGCCAGCAGCCCCACAGGGGTCCCGGACACTGAAGCTTTCTTT. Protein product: CASSPTGVPDTEAFF.

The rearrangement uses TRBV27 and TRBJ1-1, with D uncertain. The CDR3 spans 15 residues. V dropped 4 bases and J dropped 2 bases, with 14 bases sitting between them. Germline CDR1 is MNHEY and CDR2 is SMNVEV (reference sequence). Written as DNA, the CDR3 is TGTGCCAGCAGTTCCTTAATTACGGACAACACTGAAGCTTTCTTT. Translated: CASSSLITDNTEAFF.

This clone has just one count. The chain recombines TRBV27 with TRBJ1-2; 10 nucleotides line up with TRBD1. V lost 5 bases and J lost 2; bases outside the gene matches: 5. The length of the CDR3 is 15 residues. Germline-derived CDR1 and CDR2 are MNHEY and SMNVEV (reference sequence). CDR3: CASSLRQGANYGYTF. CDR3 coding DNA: TGTGCCAGCAGTCTCCGACAGGGGGCGAACTATGGCTACACCTTC.

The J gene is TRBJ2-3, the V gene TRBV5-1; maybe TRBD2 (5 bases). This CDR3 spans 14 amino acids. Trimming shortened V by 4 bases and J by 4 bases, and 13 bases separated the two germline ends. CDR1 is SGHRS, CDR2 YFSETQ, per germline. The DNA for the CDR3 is TGCGCCAGCAGCCTAGCCCACTCCGCAGATACGCAGTATTTT. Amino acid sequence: CASSLAHSADTQYF. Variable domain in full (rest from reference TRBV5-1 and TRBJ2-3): KAGVTQTPRYLIKTRGQQVTLSCSPISGHRSVSWYQQTPGQGLQFLFEYFSETQRNKGNFPGRFSGRQFSNSRSEMNVSTLELGDSALYLCASSLAHSADTQYFGPGTRLTVL.

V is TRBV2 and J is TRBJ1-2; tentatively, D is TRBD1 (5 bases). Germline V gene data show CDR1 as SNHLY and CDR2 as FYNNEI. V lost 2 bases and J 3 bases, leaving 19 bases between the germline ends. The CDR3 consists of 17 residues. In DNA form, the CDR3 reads TGTGCCAGCAGTGAACACTTGCTAAACAGGTTTTACTATGGCTACACCTTC. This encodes CASSEHLLNRFYYGYTF.

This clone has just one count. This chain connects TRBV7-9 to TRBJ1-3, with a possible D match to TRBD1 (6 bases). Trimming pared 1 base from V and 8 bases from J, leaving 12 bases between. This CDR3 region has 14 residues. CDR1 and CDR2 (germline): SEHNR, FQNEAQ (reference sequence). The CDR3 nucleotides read TGTGCCAGCAGCTTAGTCAGGGGAGTACACACCATATATTTT. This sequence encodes CASSLVRGVHTIYF.

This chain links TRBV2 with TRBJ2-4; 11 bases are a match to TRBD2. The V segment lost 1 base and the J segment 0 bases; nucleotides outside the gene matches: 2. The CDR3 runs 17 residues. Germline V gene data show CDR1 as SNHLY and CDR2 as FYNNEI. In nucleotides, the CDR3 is TGTGCCAGCAGTGAAGGGACTAGCGGGCTAGCCAAAAACATTCAGTACTTC. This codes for CASSEGTSGLAKNIQYF.

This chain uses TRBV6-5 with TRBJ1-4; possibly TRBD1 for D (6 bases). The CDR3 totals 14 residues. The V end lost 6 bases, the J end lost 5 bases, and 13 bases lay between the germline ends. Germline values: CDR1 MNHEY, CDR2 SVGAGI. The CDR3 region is CASRLGQMNEKLFF. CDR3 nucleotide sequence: TGTGCCAGCAGATTAGGACAGATGAATGAAAAACTGTTTTTT.

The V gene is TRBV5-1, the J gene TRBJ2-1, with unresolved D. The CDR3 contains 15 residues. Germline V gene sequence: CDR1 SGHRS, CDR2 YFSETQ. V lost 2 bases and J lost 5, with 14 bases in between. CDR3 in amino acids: CASSFPRLAHNEQFF. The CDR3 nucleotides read TGCGCCAGCAGCTTCCCGCGACTCGCCCACAATGAGCAGTTCTTC.

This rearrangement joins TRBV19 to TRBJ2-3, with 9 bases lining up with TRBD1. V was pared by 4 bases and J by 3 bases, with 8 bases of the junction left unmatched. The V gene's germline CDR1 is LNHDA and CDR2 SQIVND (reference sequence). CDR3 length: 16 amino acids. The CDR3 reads CASSRLPGQGTDTQYF. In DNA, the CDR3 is TGTGCCAGTAGTAGATTACCGGGACAGGGAACAGATACGCAGTATTTT.

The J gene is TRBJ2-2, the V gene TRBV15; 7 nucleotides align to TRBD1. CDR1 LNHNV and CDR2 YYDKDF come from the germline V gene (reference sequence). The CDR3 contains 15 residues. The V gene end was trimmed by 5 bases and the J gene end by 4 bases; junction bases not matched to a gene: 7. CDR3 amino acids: CATSPLQGSTGELFF. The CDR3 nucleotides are TGTGCCACCAGCCCCCTACAGGGGAGCACCGGGGAGCTGTTTTTT.

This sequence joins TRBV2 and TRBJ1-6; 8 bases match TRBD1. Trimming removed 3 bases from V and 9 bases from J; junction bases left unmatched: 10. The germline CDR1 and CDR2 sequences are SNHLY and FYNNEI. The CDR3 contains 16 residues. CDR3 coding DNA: TGTGCCAGCAGTGAGTTAGGACAGGGTGGGTTTTCACCCCTCCACTTT. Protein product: CASSELGQGGFSPLHF.

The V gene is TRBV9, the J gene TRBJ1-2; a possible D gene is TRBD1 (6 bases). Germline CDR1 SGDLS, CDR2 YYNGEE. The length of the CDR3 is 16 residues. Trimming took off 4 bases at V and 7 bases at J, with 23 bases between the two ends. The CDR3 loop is CASSPRGVGANSGYTF. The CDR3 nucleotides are TGTGCCAGCAGCCCGAGGGGGGTTGGGGCGAACAGTGGCTACACCTTC.

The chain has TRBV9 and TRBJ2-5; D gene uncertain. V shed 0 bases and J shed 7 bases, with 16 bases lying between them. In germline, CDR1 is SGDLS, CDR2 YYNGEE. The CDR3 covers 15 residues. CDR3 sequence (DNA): TGTGCCAGCAGCGTAGTGTCCGAAGCGTTTGGGACCCAGTACTTC. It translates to CASSVVSEAFGTQYF.

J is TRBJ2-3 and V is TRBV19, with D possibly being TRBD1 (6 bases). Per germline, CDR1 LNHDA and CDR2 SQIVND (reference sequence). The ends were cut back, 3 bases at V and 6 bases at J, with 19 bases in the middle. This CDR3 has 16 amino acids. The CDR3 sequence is CASSMTGQGYWDTQYF. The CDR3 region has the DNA TGTGCCAGTAGTATGACTGGGCAGGGGTACTGGGATACGCAGTATTTT.

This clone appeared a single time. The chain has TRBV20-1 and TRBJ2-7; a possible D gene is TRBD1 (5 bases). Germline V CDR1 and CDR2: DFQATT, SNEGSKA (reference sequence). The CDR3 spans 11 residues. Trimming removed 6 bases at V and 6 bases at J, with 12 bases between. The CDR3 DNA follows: TGCAGTGCCCGTGGGGCATCCGAGCAGTACTTC. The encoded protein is CSARGASEQYF.